The rows below give T cell receptor beta chains drawn from one sample of a study of blood T cells in healthy people across ages. TCRdb ran MiXCR on the 5' RACE reads and lists one entry per CDR3 protein. The profile shows 1.2 million to 1.5 million distinct CDR3 sequences, approximately 63% of them singletons. The sample comprised blood. These receptors were obtained from a man aged 18 to 30 in good health. CDR3s leave out the opening cysteine and the closing phenylalanine or tryptophan.

v_call: TRBV27; cdr3_aa: ASSSLPGTGAYSNYGYT
v_call: TRBV4-1; cdr3_aa: ASSHIGGTQY
v_call: TRBV20-1; cdr3_aa: SERQGGTEAF
v_call: TRBV20-1; cdr3_aa: SARGIPSYEQY
v_call: TRBV5-1; cdr3_aa: ASSVALGDEQY
v_call: TRBV15; cdr3_aa: ATSRAGADTIY
v_call: TRBV29-1; cdr3_aa: SVPAHDRGLLAGANVLT
v_call: TRBV3-1; cdr3_aa: ASSQDRMYTRGNEQF
v_call: TRBV29-1; cdr3_aa: SVVDYYEQY
v_call: TRBV2; cdr3_aa: ASGLNQGSANEKLF
v_call: TRBV7-9; cdr3_aa: ASRSTGLAGILGETQY
v_call: TRBV29-1; cdr3_aa: SVVPHTGVKGYT
v_call: TRBV19; cdr3_aa: ASSISRQGGLNQPQH
v_call: TRBV6-6; cdr3_aa: ASSFRDPDADQPQH
v_call: TRBV7-8; cdr3_aa: ASSSTVGSPAYEQY
v_call: TRBV6-1; cdr3_aa: ASSEATNLAGYNEQF
v_call: TRBV7-8; cdr3_aa: ASSFFNYEQY
v_call: TRBV29-1; cdr3_aa: SVEVFRTGEHTGELF
v_call: TRBV29-1; cdr3_aa: SLGLADYNEQF
v_call: TRBV27; cdr3_aa: ASMYGWGPQETQY
v_call: TRBV20-1; cdr3_aa: SASSLGRGDARDEQF
v_call: TRBV12-3/TRBV12-4; cdr3_aa: ASSRLDTQY
v_call: TRBV9; cdr3_aa: ASTSGLAITYNEKF
v_call: TRBV29-1; cdr3_aa: SVENTGESYEQY